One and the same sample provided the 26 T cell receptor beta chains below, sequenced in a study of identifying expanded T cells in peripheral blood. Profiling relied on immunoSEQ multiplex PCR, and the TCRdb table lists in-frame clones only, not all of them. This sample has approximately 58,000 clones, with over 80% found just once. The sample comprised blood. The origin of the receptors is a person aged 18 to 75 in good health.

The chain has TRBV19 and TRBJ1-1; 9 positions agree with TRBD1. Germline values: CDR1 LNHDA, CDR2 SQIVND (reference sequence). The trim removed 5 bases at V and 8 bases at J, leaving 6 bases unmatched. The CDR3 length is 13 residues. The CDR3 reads CASSAKQGAEAFF. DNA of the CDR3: TGTGCCAGTAGTGCTAAACAGGGGGCCGAAGCTTTCTTT.

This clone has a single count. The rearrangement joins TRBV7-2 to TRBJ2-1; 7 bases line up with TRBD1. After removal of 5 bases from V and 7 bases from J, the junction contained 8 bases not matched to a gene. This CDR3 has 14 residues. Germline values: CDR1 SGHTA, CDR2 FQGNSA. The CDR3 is CASSLDRVSNEQFF. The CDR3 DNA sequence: TGTGCCAGCAGCCTTGACAGGGTGTCAAATGAGCAGTTCTTC.

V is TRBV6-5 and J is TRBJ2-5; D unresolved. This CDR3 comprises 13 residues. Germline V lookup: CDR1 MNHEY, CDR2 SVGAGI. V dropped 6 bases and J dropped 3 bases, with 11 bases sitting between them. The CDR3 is CASSQRIKETQYF. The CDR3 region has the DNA TGTGCCAGCAGCCAAAGGATTAAAGAGACCCAGTACTTC.

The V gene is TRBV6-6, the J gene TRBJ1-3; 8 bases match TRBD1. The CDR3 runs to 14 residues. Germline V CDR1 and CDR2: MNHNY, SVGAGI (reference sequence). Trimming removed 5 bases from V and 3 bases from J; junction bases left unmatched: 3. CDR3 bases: TGTGCCAGCAGTCCGACAGGGGTTGGAAACACCATATATTTT. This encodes CASSPTGVGNTIYF.

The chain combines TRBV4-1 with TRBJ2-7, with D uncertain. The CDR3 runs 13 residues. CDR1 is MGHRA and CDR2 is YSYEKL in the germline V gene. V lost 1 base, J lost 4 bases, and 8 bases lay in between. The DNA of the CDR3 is TGCGCCAGCAGCCAAGTTCTGGGTTACGAGCAGTACTTC. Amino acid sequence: CASSQVLGYEQYF.

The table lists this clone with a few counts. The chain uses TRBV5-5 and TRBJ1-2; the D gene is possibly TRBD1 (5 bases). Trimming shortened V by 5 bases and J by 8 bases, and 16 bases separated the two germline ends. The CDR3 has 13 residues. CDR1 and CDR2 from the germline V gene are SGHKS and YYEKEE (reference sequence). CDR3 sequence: CASRAGGLGGYTF. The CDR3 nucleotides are TGTGCCAGCAGAGCGGGGGGATTAGGAGGCTACACCTTC.

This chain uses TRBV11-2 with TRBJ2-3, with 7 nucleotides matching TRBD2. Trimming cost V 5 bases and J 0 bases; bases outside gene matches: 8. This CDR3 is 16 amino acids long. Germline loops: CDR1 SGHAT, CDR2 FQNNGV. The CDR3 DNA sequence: TGTGCCAGCAGCCGGAGAAATAGCGGGAGCACAGATACGCAGTATTTT. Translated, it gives CASSRRNSGSTDTQYF.

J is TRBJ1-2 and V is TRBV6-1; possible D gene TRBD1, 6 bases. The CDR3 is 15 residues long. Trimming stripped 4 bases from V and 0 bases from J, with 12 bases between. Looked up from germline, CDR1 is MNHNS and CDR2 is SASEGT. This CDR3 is CASSVQGLANYGYTF. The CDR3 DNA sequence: TGTGCCAGCAGTGTACAGGGACTAGCTAACTATGGCTACACCTTC.

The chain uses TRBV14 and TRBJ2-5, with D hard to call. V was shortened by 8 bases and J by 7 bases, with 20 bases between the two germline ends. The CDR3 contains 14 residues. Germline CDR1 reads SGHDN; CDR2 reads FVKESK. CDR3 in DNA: TGTGCCAGCTCGGGTGGCTTATGGGGAAGGACCCAGTACTTC. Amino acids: CASSGGLWGRTQYF.

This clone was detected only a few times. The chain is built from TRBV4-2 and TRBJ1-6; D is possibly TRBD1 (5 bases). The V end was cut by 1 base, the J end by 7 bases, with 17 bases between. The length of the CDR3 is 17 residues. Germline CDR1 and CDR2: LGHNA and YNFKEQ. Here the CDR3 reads CASSQAVPGTGNSPLHF. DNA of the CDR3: TGTGCCAGCAGCCAAGCGGTACCCGGGACCGGGAATTCACCCCTCCACTTT.

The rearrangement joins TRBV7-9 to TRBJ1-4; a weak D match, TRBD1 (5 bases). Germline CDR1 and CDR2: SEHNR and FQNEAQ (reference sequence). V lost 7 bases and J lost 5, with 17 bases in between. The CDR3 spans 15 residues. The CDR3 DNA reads TGTGCCAGCACGCCGACGGGGCAGGCGAATGAAAAACTGTTTTTT. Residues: CASTPTGQANEKLFF.

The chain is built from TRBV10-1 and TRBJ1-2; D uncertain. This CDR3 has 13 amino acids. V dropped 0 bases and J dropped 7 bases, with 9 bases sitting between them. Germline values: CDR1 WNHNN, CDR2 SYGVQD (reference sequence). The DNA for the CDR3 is TGCGCCAGCAGTGAGTCCGGGAAGTTTGGCTACACCTTC. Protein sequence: CASSESGKFGYTF.

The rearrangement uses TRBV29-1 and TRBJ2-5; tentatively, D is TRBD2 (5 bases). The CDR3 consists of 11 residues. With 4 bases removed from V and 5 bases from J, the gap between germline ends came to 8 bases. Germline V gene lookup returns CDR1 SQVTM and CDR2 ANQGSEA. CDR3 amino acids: CSVGPGETQYF. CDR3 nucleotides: TGCAGCGTTGGGCCGGGGGAGACCCAGTACTTC.

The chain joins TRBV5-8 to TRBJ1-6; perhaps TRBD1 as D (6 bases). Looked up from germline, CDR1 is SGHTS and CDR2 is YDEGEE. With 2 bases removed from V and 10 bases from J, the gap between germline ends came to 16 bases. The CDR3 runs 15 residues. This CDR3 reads CASSFVSQGRSPLHF. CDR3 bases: TGTGCCAGCAGCTTCGTCTCTCAGGGGCGGTCACCCCTCCACTTT.

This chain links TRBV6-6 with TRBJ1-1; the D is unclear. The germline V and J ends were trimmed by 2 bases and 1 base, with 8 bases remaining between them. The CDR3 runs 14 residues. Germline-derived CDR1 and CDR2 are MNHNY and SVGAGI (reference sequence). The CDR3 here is CASSYARRNTEAFF. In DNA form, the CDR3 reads TGTGCCAGCAGTTACGCACGTAGGAACACTGAAGCTTTCTTT.

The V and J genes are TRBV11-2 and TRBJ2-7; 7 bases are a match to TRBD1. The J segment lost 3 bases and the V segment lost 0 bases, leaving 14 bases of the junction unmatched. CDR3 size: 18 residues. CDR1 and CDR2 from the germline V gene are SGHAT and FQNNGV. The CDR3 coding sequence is TGTGCCAGCAGCTTAGACCGGGACAGCAGAAGGTTGGGCTACGAGCAGTACTTC. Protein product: CASSLDRDSRRLGYEQYF.

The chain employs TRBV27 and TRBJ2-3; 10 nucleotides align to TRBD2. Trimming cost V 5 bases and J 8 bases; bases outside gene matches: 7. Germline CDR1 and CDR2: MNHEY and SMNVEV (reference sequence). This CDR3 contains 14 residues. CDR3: CASSPPLAGVTQYF. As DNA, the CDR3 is TGTGCCAGCAGTCCCCCCCTAGCGGGAGTTACGCAGTATTTT.

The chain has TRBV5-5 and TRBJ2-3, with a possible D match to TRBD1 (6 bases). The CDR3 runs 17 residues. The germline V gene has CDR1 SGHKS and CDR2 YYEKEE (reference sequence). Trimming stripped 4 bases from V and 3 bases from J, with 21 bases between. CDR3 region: CASSRNAGASGTDTQYF. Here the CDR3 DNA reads TGTGCCAGCAGCCGAAACGCAGGGGCCTCGGGGACAGATACGCAGTATTTT.

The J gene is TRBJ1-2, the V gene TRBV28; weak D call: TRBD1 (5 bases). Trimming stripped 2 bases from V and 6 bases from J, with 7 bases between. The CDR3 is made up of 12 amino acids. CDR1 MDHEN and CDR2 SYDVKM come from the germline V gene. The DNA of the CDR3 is TGTGCCAGCAGTTTAAGAGGGGATGGCTACACCTTC. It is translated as CASSLRGDGYTF.

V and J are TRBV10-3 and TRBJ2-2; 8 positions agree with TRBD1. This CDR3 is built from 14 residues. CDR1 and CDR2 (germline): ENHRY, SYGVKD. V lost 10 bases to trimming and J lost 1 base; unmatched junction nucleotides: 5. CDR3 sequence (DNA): TGTGCCACGATAGGGACAGGGAACACCGGGGAGCTGTTTTTT. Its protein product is CATIGTGNTGELFF.

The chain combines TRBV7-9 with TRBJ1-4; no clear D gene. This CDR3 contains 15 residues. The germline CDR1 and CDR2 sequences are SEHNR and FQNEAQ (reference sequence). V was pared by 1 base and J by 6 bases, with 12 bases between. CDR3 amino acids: CASSLDPHGYEKLFF. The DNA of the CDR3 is TGTGCCAGCAGCTTAGATCCCCACGGTTATGAAAAACTGTTTTTT. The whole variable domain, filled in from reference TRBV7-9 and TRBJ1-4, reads DTGVSQNPRHKITKRGQNVTFRCDPISEHNRLYWYRQTLGQGPEFLTYFQNEAQLEKSRLLSDRFSAERPKGSFSTLEIQRTEQGDSAMYLCASSLDPHGYEKLFFGSGTQLSVL.

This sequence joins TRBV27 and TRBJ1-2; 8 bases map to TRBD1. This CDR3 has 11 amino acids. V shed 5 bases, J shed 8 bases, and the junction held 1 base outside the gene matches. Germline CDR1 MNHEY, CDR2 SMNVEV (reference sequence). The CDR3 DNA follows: TGTGCCAGCAGTCAGGGGGCAGGCTACACCTTC. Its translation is CASSQGAGYTF.

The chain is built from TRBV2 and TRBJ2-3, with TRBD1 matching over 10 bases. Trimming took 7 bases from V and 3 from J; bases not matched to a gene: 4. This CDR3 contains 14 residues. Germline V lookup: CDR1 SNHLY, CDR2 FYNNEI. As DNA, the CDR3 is TGTGCCAGCAAAGACAGGGGGCTTACAGATACGCAGTATTTT. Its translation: CASKDRGLTDTQYF.

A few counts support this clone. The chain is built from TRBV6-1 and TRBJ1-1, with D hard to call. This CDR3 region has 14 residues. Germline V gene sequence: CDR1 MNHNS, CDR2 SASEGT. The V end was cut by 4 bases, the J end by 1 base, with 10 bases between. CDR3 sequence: CASSGKGSNTEAFF. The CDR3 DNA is TGTGCCAGCAGTGGTAAGGGATCGAACACTGAAGCTTTCTTT.

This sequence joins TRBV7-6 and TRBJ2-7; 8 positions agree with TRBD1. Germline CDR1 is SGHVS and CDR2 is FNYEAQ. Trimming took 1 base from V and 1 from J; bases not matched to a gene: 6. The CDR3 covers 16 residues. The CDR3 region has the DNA TGTGCCAGCAGCTTAGTTTCCGGGACAGGTTCCTACGAGCAGTACTTC. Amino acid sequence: CASSLVSGTGSYEQYF. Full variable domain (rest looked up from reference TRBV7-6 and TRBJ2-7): GAGVSQSPRYKVTKRGQDVALRCDPISGHVSLYWYRQALGQGPEFLTYFNYEAQQDKSGLPNDRFSAERPEGSISTLTIQRTEQRDSAMYRCASSLVSGTGSYEQYFGPGTRLTVT.

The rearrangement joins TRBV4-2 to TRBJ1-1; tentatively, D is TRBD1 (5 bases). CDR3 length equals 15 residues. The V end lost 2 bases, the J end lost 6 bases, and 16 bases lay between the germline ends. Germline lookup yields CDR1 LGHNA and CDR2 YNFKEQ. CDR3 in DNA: TGTGCCAGCAGCCAACCGGACACCCCTAAACCTGAAGCTTTCTTT. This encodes CASSQPDTPKPEAFF.